The 10 T cell receptor beta chains given below trace back to one sample, sequenced in a study of shared clonotypes between healthy human individuals. TCRdb keeps only in-frame clones here, not all; method: immunoSEQ multiplex PCR. This table has over a million clones, around 74% appearing once. Sequenced: memory CD4+ T cells sorted from blood. The subset is: CD45RA-negative fraction. The receptors were sampled from a man younger than 30 in good health.

The sample holds a few counts of this clone. The chain has TRBV19 and TRBJ2-1, with TRBD1 identical over 9 bases. CDR3 size: 14 residues. V trimming: 7 bases; J trimming: 6 bases; junction bases outside the gene matches: 7. CDR1 is LNHDA, CDR2 SQIVND, per germline (reference sequence). CDR3 sequence reads: CASIPDRGSNEQFF. The CDR3 DNA reads as TGTGCCAGTATCCCGGACAGGGGATCCAATGAGCAGTTCTTC.

The chain links TRBV11-2 to TRBJ2-2; 7 nucleotides agree with TRBD1. Germline V lookup: CDR1 SGHAT, CDR2 FQNNGV. The V segment lost 2 bases and the J segment 3 bases; nucleotides outside the gene matches: 3. This CDR3 spans 15 amino acids. CDR3: CASSLTGVYTGELFF. CDR3 bases: TGTGCCAGCAGCTTAACAGGGGTCTACACCGGGGAGCTGTTTTTT.

This chain joins TRBV29-1 and TRBJ2-1; 7 nucleotides agree with TRBD2. Germline-derived CDR1 and CDR2 are SQVTM and ANQGSEA. V lost 5 bases, J lost 10 bases, and 11 bases stayed unmatched. CDR3 length equals 13 residues. The CDR3 reads CSVRSTSRMEQFF. In DNA, the CDR3 is TGCAGCGTTAGATCGACTAGCAGAATGGAGCAGTTCTTC.

The chain couples TRBV6-1 to TRBJ2-7; 7 nucleotides line up with TRBD1. With V trimmed by 5 bases and J by 1 base, 2 bases remained unmatched. The CDR3 extends over 13 amino acids. The germline V gene has CDR1 MNHNS and CDR2 SASEGT. CDR3 region: CASSMDRSYEQYF. CDR3 nucleotide sequence: TGTGCCAGCAGTATGGACAGGTCCTACGAGCAGTACTTC.

The rearrangement uses TRBV7-9 and TRBJ2-7, with 11 bases fitting TRBD1. There are 14 residues in the CDR3. Losses at the gene ends were 4 bases for V and 3 bases for J; bases not matched to a gene: 2. Per the germline V gene, CDR1 is SEHNR and CDR2 is FQNEAQ (reference sequence). CDR3 amino acids: CASSWGTGGYEQYF. The CDR3 DNA reads as TGTGCCAGCAGCTGGGGGACAGGGGGCTACGAGCAGTACTTC.

The rearrangement uses TRBV29-1 and TRBJ2-6, with TRBD1 identical over 10 bases. With V trimmed by 7 bases and J by 2 bases, 5 bases remained unmatched. Per germline, CDR1 SQVTM and CDR2 ANQGSEA. This CDR3 spans 15 amino acids. The CDR3 coding sequence is TGCAGCGCTCGGACAGGGGGTGCTGGGGCCAACGTCCTGACTTTC. Its protein is CSARTGGAGANVLTF.

The J gene is TRBJ1-5, the V gene TRBV7-3, with D tentatively TRBD1 (6 bases). Germline assignment: CDR1 SGHTA and CDR2 FQGTGA. Trimming pared 1 base from V and 6 bases from J, leaving 13 bases between. The CDR3 consists of 15 residues. For the CDR3, the DNA is TGTGCCAGCAGCTTAATAGGCGGGGGCATTCAGCCCCAGCATTTT. Its protein is CASSLIGGGIQPQHF.

This chain joins TRBV10-1 and TRBJ2-3; D not certain. With 2 bases removed from V and 4 bases from J, the gap between germline ends came to 1 base. Germline-derived CDR1 and CDR2 are WNHNN and SYGVQD (reference sequence). The CDR3 is 11 residues long. The CDR3 protein is CASSEADTQYF. DNA of the CDR3: TGCGCCAGCAGTGAGGCAGATACGCAGTATTTT.

This chain links TRBV7-3 with TRBJ2-1, with TRBD2 as a possible D gene (6 bases). Trimming removed 2 bases at V and 4 bases at J, with 12 bases between. The CDR3 extends over 15 amino acids. The V gene's germline CDR1 is SGHTA and CDR2 FQGTGA. CDR3 amino acids: CASSLDGGAYNEQFF. CDR3 sequence (DNA): TGTGCCAGCAGCTTAGACGGGGGAGCTTACAATGAGCAGTTCTTC. Based on the CDR3 plus reference TRBV7-3 and TRBJ2-1, the full variable domain is GAGVSQTPSNKVTEKGKYVELRCDPISGHTALYWYRQSLGQGPEFLIYFQGTGAADDSGLPNDRFFAVRPEGSVSTLKIQRTERGDSAVYLCASSLDGGAYNEQFFGPGTRLTVL.

The chain is built from TRBV5-1 and TRBJ2-3; TRBD1 matches 10 bases. J gave up 4 bases and V 0 bases, and 8 bases lay outside the gene matches. The germline V gene has CDR1 SGHRS and CDR2 YFSETQ. The CDR3 is 17 amino acids. In nucleotides, the CDR3 is TGCGCCAGCAGCTTGGGGGTTCGACAGGGGGCATCAGATACGCAGTATTTT. Amino acids: CASSLGVRQGASDTQYF.